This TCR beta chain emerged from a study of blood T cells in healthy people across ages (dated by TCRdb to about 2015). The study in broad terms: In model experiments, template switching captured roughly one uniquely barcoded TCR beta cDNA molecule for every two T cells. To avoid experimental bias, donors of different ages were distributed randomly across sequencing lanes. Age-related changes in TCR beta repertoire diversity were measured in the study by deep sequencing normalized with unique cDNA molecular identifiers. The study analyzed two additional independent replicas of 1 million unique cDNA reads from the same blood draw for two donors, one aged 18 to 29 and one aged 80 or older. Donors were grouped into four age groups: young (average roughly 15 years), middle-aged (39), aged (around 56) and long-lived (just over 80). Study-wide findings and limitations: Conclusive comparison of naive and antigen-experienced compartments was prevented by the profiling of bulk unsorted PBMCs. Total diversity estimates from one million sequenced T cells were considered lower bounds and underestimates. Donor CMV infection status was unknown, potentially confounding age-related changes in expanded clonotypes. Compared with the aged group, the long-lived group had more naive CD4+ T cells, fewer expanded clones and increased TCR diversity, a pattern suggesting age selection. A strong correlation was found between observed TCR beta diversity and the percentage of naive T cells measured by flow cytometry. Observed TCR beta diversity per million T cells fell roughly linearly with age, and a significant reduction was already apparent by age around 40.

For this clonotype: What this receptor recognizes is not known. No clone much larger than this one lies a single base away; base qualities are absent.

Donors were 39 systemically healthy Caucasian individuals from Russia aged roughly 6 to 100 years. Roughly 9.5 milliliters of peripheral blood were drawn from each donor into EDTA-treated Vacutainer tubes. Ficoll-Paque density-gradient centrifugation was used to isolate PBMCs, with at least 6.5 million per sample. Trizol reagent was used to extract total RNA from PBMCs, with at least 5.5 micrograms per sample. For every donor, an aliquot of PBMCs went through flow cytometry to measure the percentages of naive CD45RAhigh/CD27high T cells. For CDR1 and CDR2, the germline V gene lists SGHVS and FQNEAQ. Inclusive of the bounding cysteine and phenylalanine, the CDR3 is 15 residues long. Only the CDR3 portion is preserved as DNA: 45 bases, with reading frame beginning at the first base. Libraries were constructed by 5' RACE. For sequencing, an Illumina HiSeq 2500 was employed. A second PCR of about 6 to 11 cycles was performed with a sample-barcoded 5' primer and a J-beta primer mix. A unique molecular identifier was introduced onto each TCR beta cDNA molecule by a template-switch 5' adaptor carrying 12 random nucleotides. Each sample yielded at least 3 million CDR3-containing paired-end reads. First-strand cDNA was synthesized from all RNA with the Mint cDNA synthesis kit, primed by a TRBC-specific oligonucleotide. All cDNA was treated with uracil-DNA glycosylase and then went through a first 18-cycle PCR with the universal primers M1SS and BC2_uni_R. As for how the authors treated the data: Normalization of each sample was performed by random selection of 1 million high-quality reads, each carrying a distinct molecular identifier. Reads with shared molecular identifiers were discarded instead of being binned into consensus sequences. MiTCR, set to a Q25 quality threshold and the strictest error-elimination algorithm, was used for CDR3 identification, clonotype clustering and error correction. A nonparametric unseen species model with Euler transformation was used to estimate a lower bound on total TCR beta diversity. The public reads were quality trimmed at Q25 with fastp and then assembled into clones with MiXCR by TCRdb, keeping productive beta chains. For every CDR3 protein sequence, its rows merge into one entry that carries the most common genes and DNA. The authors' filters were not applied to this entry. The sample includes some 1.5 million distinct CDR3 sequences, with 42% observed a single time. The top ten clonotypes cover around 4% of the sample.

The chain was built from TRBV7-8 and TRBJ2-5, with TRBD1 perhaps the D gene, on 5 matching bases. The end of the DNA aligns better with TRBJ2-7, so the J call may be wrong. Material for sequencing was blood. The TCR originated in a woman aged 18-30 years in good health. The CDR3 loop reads CASSLGDRSSYEQYF. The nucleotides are TGTGCCAGCAGCCTAGGTGACAGAAGCTCCTACGAGCAGTACTTC.